The clone carrying this T cell receptor (beta chain) came up many times. The antigen remains undetermined. These data belong to a study of human T cells and chemical hapten exposure. Whole-study context: Subjects had 2% DPC placed on approximately 2 cm by approximately 2 cm of upper inner arm skin for sensitization. Across the whole study, which lasted approximately 23 weeks, patients were given diphenylcyclopropenone on the scalp once a week.

Study-level points and caveats: Significantly greater numbers of large CDR3 similarity clusters came from expanded TCRs than from controls.

Trimming left V 5 bases short and J 0 bases short, with 17 bases between. The CDR3 sequence is 18 residues long. Germline V gene lookup returns CDR1 SGHTA and CDR2 FQGNSA. The study used a library that attached unique molecular identifiers to individual cDNA molecules. Each CDR3 protein is one row after TCRdb ran MiXCR on the RACE reads. The repertoire includes 89,000 or so distinct CDR3 sequences, around 7% of them detected once, and about 1.5% sits in the top ten. Time point here: patch test 2, 6 weeks after DPC sensitization. Sample treatment: therapeutic diphenylcyclopropenone sensitization with weekly scalp DPC.

The V call is TRBV7-2, the J call TRBJ2-6; TRBD1 might be the D (6 bases). Sequences were derived from whole blood, sampled in connection with sensitization to the hapten diphenylcyclopropenone (DPC). The sequence was collected from a woman under 40 with alopecia areata. Some clones in this sample may be carry-over from other donors' samples. CDR3 amino acids: CASSPRTAARSGANVLTF. CDR3 coding DNA: TGTGCCAGCAGCCCGAGGACAGCAGCTCGCTCTGGGGCCAACGTCCTGACTTTC.